This T cell receptor beta chain appears in the sequencing data of a study of multiple sclerosis patients with progressive multifocal leukoencephalopathy. In the case of this clone: Its antigen is unidentified.

Only in-frame clones appear in the TCRdb table, and some are missing; sequencing was by immunoSEQ multiplex PCR. The table has about 31,000 clones, over 80% seen once. General observations from the study: Expanded clones at PML onset predated and persisted through natalizumab therapy.

Time point described: time of PML onset. Germline CDR1 is MDHEN and CDR2 is SYDVKM. V was cut by 6 bases and J by 9 bases, with 15 bases left in between. The CDR3 is made up of 13 amino acids. The sequencing used PBMCs, collected from a patient treated with natalizumab. The chain is built from TRBV28 and TRBJ1-5; D is perhaps TRBD1 (6 bases). The TCR comes from a woman aged 40 to 55 with progressive multifocal leukoencephalopathy. CDR3 in DNA: TGTGCCAGCAGCCAGGGGAGTTGGGCGCCCCAGCATTTT. This encodes CASSQGSWAPQHF.